This TCR beta chain was sequenced during a study of blood T cell repertoires in COVID-19. At the level of the study: Acute and convalescent COVID-19 specimens originated in the United States, Italy and Spain.

In the original processing: From reference gene primer amplification, estimates of nucleated cell counts were derived. Generated by immunoSEQ multiplex PCR, the TCRdb table keeps only in-frame clones and is missing some. The V and J calls and clone size were taken over from that table, and D and trimming were inferred from the DNA. The sample has some 130,000 clones, around nine tenths seen once. CDR3 size: 15 residues. V was cut by 5 bases and J by 7 bases, with 19 bases left in between. The sequence derives from a woman in her 70s with COVID-19, enrolled during active disease. The chain recombines TRBV5-3 with TRBJ2-1; tentative D call: TRBD1 (6 bases). TRBV5-3 is noted as an ORF with a role that remains uncertain. The source material was peripheral blood. CDR3 bases: TGTGCCAGAAGTTGGTCAGGGGACGGAGGAAATGAGCAGTTCTTC. Its translation: CARSWSGDGGNEQFF.